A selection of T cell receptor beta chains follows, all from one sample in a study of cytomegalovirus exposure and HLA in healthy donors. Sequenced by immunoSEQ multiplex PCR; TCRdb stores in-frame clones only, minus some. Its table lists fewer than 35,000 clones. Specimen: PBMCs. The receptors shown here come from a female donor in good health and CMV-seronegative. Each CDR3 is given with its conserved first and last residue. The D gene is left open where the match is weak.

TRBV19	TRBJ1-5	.	TGTGCCAGTAGTGCCAGAAGACAGGATAGCAATCAGCCCCAGCATTTT	CASSARRQDSNQPQHF
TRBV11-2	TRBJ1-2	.	TGTGCCAGCAGCTCGCGGGGCCAGGATGGCTACACCTTC	CASSSRGQDGYTF
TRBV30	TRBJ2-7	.	TGTGCCTGCACGGGGGAGATTTCCTACGAGCAGTACTTC	CACTGEISYEQYF
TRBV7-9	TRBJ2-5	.	TGTGCCAGCAGCTGGGGGGGCGCCCAAGAGACCCAGTACTTC	CASSWGGAQETQYF
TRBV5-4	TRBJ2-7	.	TGTGCCAGCAGCTTGGCCGACAGGATGTACGAGCAGTACTTC	CASSLADRMYEQYF
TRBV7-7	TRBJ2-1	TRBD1	TGTGCCAGCAGCTTATTGGGACAGGCTAATGAGCAGTTCTTC	CASSLLGQANEQFF
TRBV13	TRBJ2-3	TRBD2	TGTGCCAGCAGCTCGGGACTAGCGGGGGGGACCACCACAGATGATACGCAGTATTTT	CASSSGLAGGTTTDDTQYF
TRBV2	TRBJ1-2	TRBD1	TGTGCCAGCAGGATGACAGGGTTCCTCGATGGCTACACCTTC	CASRMTGFLDGYTF
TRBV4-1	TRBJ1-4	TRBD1	TGCGCCAGCAGCCAAGGACAGGGGGTTTCCGAAAAACTGTTTTTT	CASSQGQGVSEKLFF
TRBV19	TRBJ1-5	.	TGTGCCAGTAGTATAGTTCAGGATAGCAATCAGCCCCAGCATTTT	CASSIVQDSNQPQHF
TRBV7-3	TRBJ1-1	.	TGTGCCAGCAGCCCAACCCCGGGGACTGAAGCTTTCTTT	CASSPTPGTEAFF
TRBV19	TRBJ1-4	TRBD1	TGTGCCAGTAGAAGGACAGGGGGAAATGAAAAACTGTTTTTT	CASRRTGGNEKLFF
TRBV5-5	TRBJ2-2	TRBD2	TGTGCCAGCAGCCCTATGCGGGGGGGCCCCGGGGAGCTGTTTTTT	CASSPMRGGPGELFF
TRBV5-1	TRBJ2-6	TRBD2	TGCGCCAGCAGCTTGACTCCAATGACTAGCGGGGGAAGTGGGGCCAACGTCCTGACTTTC	CASSLTPMTSGGSGANVLTF
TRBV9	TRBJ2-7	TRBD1	TGTGCCAGCAGCCAAGGACAGGGGGCGGGGGAGCAGTACTTC	CASSQGQGAGEQYF
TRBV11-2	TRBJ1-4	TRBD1	TGTGCCAGCAGCGCAGACAGGGCTCCTTTGGAAAAACTGTTTTTT	CASSADRAPLEKLFF
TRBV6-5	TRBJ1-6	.	TGTGCCAGCAGTGTTTCTCAGGGTAGGAATTCACCCCTCCACTTT	CASSVSQGRNSPLHF
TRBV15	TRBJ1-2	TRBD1	TGTGCCACCAGTCGGGACAGGGTTTATGGCTACACCTTC	CATSRDRVYGYTF
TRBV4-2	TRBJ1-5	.	TGTGCCAGCAGCCAAGGGTCTCAGGGTGATCAGCCCCAGCATTTT	CASSQGSQGDQPQHF
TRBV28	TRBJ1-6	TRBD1	TGTGCCAGCAGTCTAGGGACAGGGGGTTATAATTCACCCCTCCACTTT	CASSLGTGGYNSPLHF
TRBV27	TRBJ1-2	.	TGTGCCAGCAGTCCAAAACCACAGGGTTTTGGCTACACCTTC	CASSPKPQGFGYTF
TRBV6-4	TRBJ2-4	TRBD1	TGTGCCAGCAGTCCGGACAGGGGGCGACTGGTGCTAGCCAAAAACATTCAGTACTTC	CASSPDRGRLVLAKNIQYF
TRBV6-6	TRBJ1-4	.	TGTGCCAGCAACTATGCAACTAATGAAAAACTGTTTTTT	CASNYATNEKLFF
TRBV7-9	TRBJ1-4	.	TGTGCCAGCAGCGTTCCAGGGGAGGGTGCTAATGAAAAACTGTTTTTT	CASSVPGEGANEKLFF
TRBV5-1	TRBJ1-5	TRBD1	TGCGCCAGCAAGTTGGGACAGGGAGATCAGCCCCAGCATTTT	CASKLGQGDQPQHF
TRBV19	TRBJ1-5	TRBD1	TGTGCCAGTAGTTCGCGACAGGGGGCTCTTCAGCCCCAGCATTTT	CASSSRQGALQPQHF
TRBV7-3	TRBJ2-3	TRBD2	TGTGCCAGCAGCTTAAGGGGCGGGGGAGGTACGGATACGCAGTATTTT	CASSLRGGGGTDTQYF
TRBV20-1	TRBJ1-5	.	TGCAGTGCCCAGGGAAATCAGCCCCAGCATTTT	CSAQGNQPQHF
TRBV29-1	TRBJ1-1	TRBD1	TGCAGCGCCGAAGACAGGGGTGCTTTCTTT	CSAEDRGAFF
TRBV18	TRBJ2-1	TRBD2	TGTGCCAGCTCACTCATTTCGGGGGGGCTGTCCTACAATGAGCAGTTCTTC	CASSLISGGLSYNEQFF
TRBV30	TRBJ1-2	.	TGTGCCTGGAGTCTGCGTTATGGCTACACCTTC	CAWSLRYGYTF
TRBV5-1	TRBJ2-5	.	TGCGCCAGCAGCATGGCTTTAAGCTACCAAGAGACCCAGTACTTC	CASSMALSYQETQYF
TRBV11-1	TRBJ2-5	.	TGTGCCAGCAGACGACAGTTAGAGACCCAGTACTTC	CASRRQLETQYF
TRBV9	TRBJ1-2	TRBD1	TGTGCCAGCAGCGTAGAGGGGGCAGGCGGCTACACCTTC	CASSVEGAGGYTF
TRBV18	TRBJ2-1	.	TGTGCCAGCTCCGGACAGGGAGGGGATGAGCAGTTCTTC	CASSGQGGDEQFF
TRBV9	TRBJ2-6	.	TGTGCCAGCAGCGTAAGCGGAGGTACTGGGGCCAACGTCCTGACTTTC	CASSVSGGTGANVLTF
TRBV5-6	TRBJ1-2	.	TGTGCCAGCAGCTTGCGGACGGAGGTCTTTTATGGCTACACCTTC	CASSLRTEVFYGYTF
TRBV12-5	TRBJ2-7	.	TGTGCTAGTGGTTTCAGTCAGGTCTCGTTCCCCGAGCAGTACTTC	CASGFSQVSFPEQYF
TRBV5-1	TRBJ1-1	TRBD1	TGCGCCAGCAGCTTACGTGAACAGGGGGCGAACACTGAAGCTTTCTTT	CASSLREQGANTEAFF
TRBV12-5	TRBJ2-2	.	TGTGCTAGTGGCCAGGTAACTGGGGAGCTGTTTTTT	CASGQVTGELFF
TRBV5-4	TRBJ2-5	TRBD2	TGTGCCAGCAGCTTGCGGCTAGCGGGGGGGGAGACCCAGTACTTC	CASSLRLAGGETQYF
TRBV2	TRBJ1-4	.	TGTGCCAGCAGCCAAGAACAGGGAGAAAAACTGTTTTTT	CASSQEQGEKLFF
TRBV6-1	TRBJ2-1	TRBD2	TGTGCCAGCAGAGGACTAGCGGGGGGGTACAATGAGCAGTTCTTC	CASRGLAGGYNEQFF
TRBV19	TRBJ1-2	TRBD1	TGTGCCAGCCGGACAGGAGCTAACTATGGCTACACCTTC	CASRTGANYGYTF
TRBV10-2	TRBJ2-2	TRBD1	TGCGCCAGCAGTGAGAGGGACAGGGCCACCGGGGAGCTGTTTTTT	CASSERDRATGELFF
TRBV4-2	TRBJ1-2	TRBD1	TGTGCCAGCAGCCAAGATCGGGCGACAGGGGGCAGTGGCTACACCTTC	CASSQDRATGGSGYTF
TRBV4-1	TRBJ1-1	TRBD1	TGCGCCAGCAGCCAAGAGAGGCAGGGGGCCTCTGAAGCTTTCTTT	CASSQERQGASEAFF
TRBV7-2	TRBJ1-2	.	TGTGCCAGCAGCTTATCTGGGGCAAATCCAAGCTATGGCTACACCTTC	CASSLSGANPSYGYTF
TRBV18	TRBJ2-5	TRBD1	TGTGCCAGCTCACGGAGACAGGGGCCCCTCCAAGAGACCCAGTACTTC	CASSRRQGPLQETQYF
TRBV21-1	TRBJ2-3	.	TGTGCCAGCGCTAAGATGGAGTGGCGTTGCACAGATACGCAGTATTTT	CASAKMEWRCTDTQYF
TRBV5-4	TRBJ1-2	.	TGTGCCAGCAGCTTATGGCAGAATAACTATGGCTACACCTTC	CASSLWQNNYGYTF
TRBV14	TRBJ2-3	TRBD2	TGTGCCAGCAGCCTAGCGGGGTCGGATACGCAGTATTTT	CASSLAGSDTQYF
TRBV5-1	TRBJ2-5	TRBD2	TGCGCCAGCAGCCCTCGACTAGCGGGGCCCTTAAAAGAGACCCAGTACTTC	CASSPRLAGPLKETQYF
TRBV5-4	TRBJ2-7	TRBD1	TGTGCCAGCAGCTTCATAGGGACAGGAGACTACGAGCAGTACTTC	CASSFIGTGDYEQYF
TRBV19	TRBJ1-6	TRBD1	TGTGCCAGTAGTACAACAGGGGGCGTAAATTCACCCCTCCACTTT	CASSTTGGVNSPLHF
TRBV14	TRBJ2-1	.	TGTGCCAGCAGCCAAGATGCAGGGTCATCCTACAATGAGCAGTTCTTC	CASSQDAGSSYNEQFF
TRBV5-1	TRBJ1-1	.	TGCGCCAGCAGCTTGGGGGACTACAACACTGAAGCTTTCTTT	CASSLGDYNTEAFF
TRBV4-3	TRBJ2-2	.	TGCGCCAGCAGCCACGGAGGGTGGGCCGGGGAGCTGTTTTTT	CASSHGGWAGELFF